This T cell receptor (beta chain) is from a study of T-cell reconstitution after alpha-beta-depleted transplantation in children. Whole-study results and caveats: Surviving recipient T cells and thymic progenitors accounted for the high day-60 TCRbeta diversity observed in some patients. Several hundred expanded graft clones reportedly gave rise to the alpha-beta T cells present about two months after transplant. Fresh T-cell production supplied most of the T-cell counts and diversity seen one year after transplant.

Construction of the TCRbeta library involved unique molecular identifiers. TCRdb re-analysed the PCR reads in MiXCR, keeping a single row per CDR3 protein. The sample holds 700,000 to 850,000 distinct CDR3 sequences, less than 20% seen once. Many counts were recorded for this clonotype. Its cognate antigen is unknown. Source: PBMCs, mostly from graft donor cells, taken 360 days after TCRalphabeta/CD19-depleted stem cell transplant. The clonotype originates from a male patient aged 10-17 years who had a stem cell transplant for acute lymphoblastic leukemia, so the T cells may come from the graft donor.

The CDR3 reads CASSLSRKLVYEQYF. The CDR3 region has the DNA TGTGCCAGCAGTTTATCGCGGAAACTGGTCTACGAGCAGTACTTC. The chain recombines TRBV12-3 or TRBV12-4 with TRBJ2-7; D not resolved. V lost 2 bases, J lost 3 bases, and 14 bases lay in between. There are 15 residues in the CDR3.